This TCR beta chain was captured by sequencing in a study of spatial heterogeneity in lung cancer. The V gene lost 0 bases and the J gene lost 5 bases, with 7 bases spanning the gap. The V gene's germline CDR1 is ENHRY and CDR2 SYGVKD. The CDR3 contains 14 residues. The time point here: sample taken at primary tumor resection. No cells were sorted before sequencing. The whole RNA sequenced was extracted from tumor, nontumor lung or frozen PBMC. In this sample, this clonotype turned up many times. TCRdb passed the 5' RACE reads through MiXCR, listing each CDR3 protein once. The sample carries more than 9,000 distinct CDR3 sequences, roughly 6.2% recorded once.

This clonotype was obtained from a male donor with early-stage non-small cell lung cancer. The input for sequencing was normal lung tissue next to the tumor, taken at surgery. The chain links TRBV10-3 to TRBJ2-2; TRBD2 might be the D (6 bases). The CDR3 nucleotides are TGTGCCATCAGTGAGTCGGGGAGGACCGGGGAGCTGTTTTTT. Protein sequence: CAISESGRTGELFF.